These T cell receptor beta chains were read from a single sample in a study of technical replicates of blood from a few donors. Measured with immunoSEQ multiplex PCR; TCRdb has only the in-frame clones, and not every one. The table has about 100,000 clones, around 95% seen once; the top ten hold approximately 0.22%. The source material was T cells isolated from PBMCs. These receptors all come from a human donor in good health. Both conserved end residues are part of each CDR3. Each record gives: J gene, V gene, CDR3 length, CDR3 protein.

>TRBJ2-3|TRBV19|14
CASSKRGSGDTQYF
>TRBJ2-7|TRBV6-1|14
CASGRRGVPYEQYF
>TRBJ1-5|TRBV27|15
CASSLSGGHNQPQHF
>TRBJ2-1|TRBV5-8|15
CASSFLAAGGNEQFF
>TRBJ1-5|TRBV7-5|16
CVRSFGTRYSNQPQHF
>TRBJ1-1|TRBV9|20
CASSVSHRPEGPKMNTEAFF
>TRBJ2-6|TRBV19|15
CASSSRSSGANVLTF
>TRBJ2-5|TRBV4-1|16
CASSHLLAGGPETQYF
>TRBJ2-7|TRBV7-7|13
CASSLSGGYEQYF
>TRBJ1-5|TRBV27|14
CASSSRQTNQPQHF
>TRBJ2-5|TRBV30|15
CAWSEGLGISETQYF
>TRBJ2-5|TRBV21-1|15
CASSNRALRLKTQYF
>TRBJ2-3|TRBV5-1|14
CASEASGAPDTQYF
>TRBJ1-1|TRBV5-4|15
CASSSRGQGNTEAFF
>TRBJ2-7|TRBV6-6|13
CASTRGTSYEQYF